The 28 T cell receptor beta chains in this list originate from one sample, sequenced in a study of blood T cell repertoires in COVID-19. Some clones are missing from TCRdb's copy, which holds only in-frame ones; the method was immunoSEQ multiplex PCR. Here the sample spans roughly 220,000 clones, 80% to 85% being singletons. The sequencing input was peripheral blood. These receptors all stem from a man aged 25 to 40 with active or convalescent COVID-19.

The chain employs TRBV24-1 and TRBJ1-4; the D gene is possibly TRBD1 (6 bases). Germline CDR1 KGHDR, CDR2 SFDVKD. The CDR3 contains 15 residues. Trimming took 4 bases from V and 5 from J, leaving 13 bases between them. The CDR3 bases are TGTGCCACCAGTGACCCACAGGGAGGGAATGAAAAACTGTTTTTT. Its protein is CATSDPQGGNEKLFF.

A single count supports this clone. The chain carries TRBV7-9 and TRBJ2-2, with D uncertain. The V and J ends lost 2 bases and 4 bases respectively, with 8 bases between them. This CDR3 comprises 14 residues. The V gene's germline CDR1 is SEHNR and CDR2 FQNEAQ (reference sequence). The DNA of the CDR3 is TGTGCCAGCAGCTTAATTTTCCTCACCGGGGAGCTGTTTTTT. This translates into CASSLIFLTGELFF.

The rearrangement uses TRBV28 and TRBJ1-6, with TRBD1 as a possible D gene (5 bases). This CDR3 region has 16 residues. Germline V gene sequence: CDR1 MDHEN, CDR2 SYDVKM. Trimming shortened V by 6 bases and J by 8 bases, and 20 bases separated the two germline ends. CDR3: CASRSRGTTADSPLHF. CDR3 DNA sequence: TGTGCCAGCAGGTCTCGGGGGACCACAGCGGATTCACCCCTCCACTTT.

The chain couples TRBV24-1 to TRBJ1-2; D is unresolved. The CDR3 runs to 12 residues. The germline V gene has CDR1 KGHDR and CDR2 SFDVKD. Trimming took 4 bases from V and 7 from J, leaving 9 bases between them. As DNA, the CDR3 is TGTGCCACCAGTGACAACGGTATTGGCTACACCTTC. It codes for CATSDNGIGYTF.

The gene calls are TRBV28 and TRBJ2-3; 10 positions match TRBD2. CDR1 is MDHEN and CDR2 is SYDVKM in the germline V gene. The CDR3 totals 17 residues. The V segment lost 5 bases and the J segment 0 bases; nucleotides outside the gene matches: 8. CDR3 sequence reads: CASSRTSGAASTDTQYF. The CDR3 DNA reads TGTGCCAGCAGTAGGACTAGCGGAGCCGCTAGCACAGATACGCAGTATTTT. Filled out from reference TRBV28 and TRBJ2-3, the complete variable domain reads DVKVTQSSRYLVKRTGEKVFLECVQDMDHENMFWYRQDPGLGLRLIYFSYDVKMKEKGDIPEGYSVSREKKERFSLILESASTNQTSMYLCASSRTSGAASTDTQYFGPGTRLTVL.

This clone was seen just once. The V gene is TRBV3-1 (or the pseudogene TRBV3-2), the J gene TRBJ2-7; the D is unclear. Germline V gives CDR1 LGHDT, CDR2 YNNKEL (reference sequence). This CDR3 is built from 16 residues. V lost 1 base and J lost 2, with 15 bases in between. CDR3 nucleotides: TGTGCCAGCAGCCAAGGTCGGAGCAGCCTAACCTACGAGCAGTACTTC. Its translation is CASSQGRSSLTYEQYF.

This rearrangement joins TRBV19 to TRBJ2-7, with TRBD1 matching 8 bases. V lost 5 bases and J lost 0; bases outside the gene matches: 12. The CDR3 covers 17 residues. Germline lookup yields CDR1 LNHDA and CDR2 SQIVND (reference sequence). The CDR3 sequence: CASSLSGTGQSSYEQYF. The DNA of the CDR3 is TGTGCCAGTAGTCTATCCGGGACAGGACAGAGCTCCTACGAGCAGTACTTC.

The chain joins TRBV4-3 to TRBJ2-7; TRBD1 matches at 7 bases. This CDR3 comprises 15 residues. The germline gives CDR1 LGHNA, CDR2 YSLEER. V trimming: 0 bases; J trimming: 0 bases; junction bases outside the gene matches: 2. CDR3 residues: CASSQDRQGSYEQYF. As DNA, the CDR3 is TGCGCCAGCAGCCAAGATCGACAGGGCTCCTACGAGCAGTACTTC.

Only a few counts were recorded for this clone. The rearrangement links TRBV27 to TRBJ2-3; D remains unclear. The CDR3 runs to 15 residues. Between the trimmed V and J ends, which lost 2 bases and 0 bases, there was a span of 9 bases. CDR1 and CDR2 (germline): MNHEY, SMNVEV (reference sequence). CDR3 nucleotide sequence: TGTGCCAGCAGTTTACGGCAGGCTAGCACAGATACGCAGTATTTT. As protein: CASSLRQASTDTQYF.

Details on this clone: This specimen includes other DNA sequences encoding the same CDR3. The chain uses TRBV27 and TRBJ2-4, with 8 bases identical to TRBD2. CDR3 length equals 16 residues. Germline assignment: CDR1 MNHEY and CDR2 SMNVEV (reference sequence). After removal of 5 bases from V and 0 bases from J, the junction contained 6 bases not matched to a gene. DNA of the CDR3: TGTGCCAGCAGTCCCCGGGGGGGGCTAGCCAAAAACATTCAGTACTTC. Its translation: CASSPRGGLAKNIQYF.

The table lists this clone with a few counts. CDR3 DNA: TGTGCCAGCAGCCAAGATATGGGACTAGCGGGGGAGCAGTACTTC. Protein: CASSQDMGLAGEQYF. This rearrangement joins TRBV3-1 (or the pseudogene TRBV3-2) to TRBJ2-7; 13 bases map to TRBD2. J lost 7 bases, V lost 0 bases, and 3 bases had no gene match. Germline loops: CDR1 LGHDT, CDR2 YNNKEL (reference sequence). The CDR3 sequence is 15 residues long.

The rearrangement joins TRBV5-4 to TRBJ2-2, with a possible D match to TRBD1 (6 bases). The germline V gene has CDR1 SGHNT and CDR2 YYREEE (reference sequence). V was pared by 3 bases and J by 4 bases, with 13 bases between. The CDR3 contains 15 residues. The DNA of the CDR3 is TGTGCCAGCAGCTCCGGACAGCCGGGCACCGGGGAGCTGTTTTTT. Translated, it gives CASSSGQPGTGELFF.

This sequence joins TRBV19 and TRBJ1-2; D gene uncertain. CDR1 is LNHDA, CDR2 SQIVND, per germline (reference sequence). The CDR3 is 11 amino acids. V was pared by 5 bases and J by 4 bases, with 5 bases between. DNA of the CDR3: TGTGCCAGTAGTGAGGGCTATGGCTACACCTTC. Translated: CASSEGYGYTF.

This clone was picked up one time. V usage is TRBV7-2 and J usage is TRBJ2-7, with 7 bases fitting TRBD2. Germline V CDR1 and CDR2: SGHTA, FQGNSA. This CDR3 comprises 14 residues. J was trimmed by 1 base and V by 5 bases; bases with no gene match: 5. CDR3 in DNA: TGTGCCAGCAGCCAGACGCGGGAGTCCTACGAGCAGTACTTC. Translated, it gives CASSQTRESYEQYF.

CDR3 region: CASSYQGGYSNQPQHF. As DNA, the CDR3 is TGTGCCAGCAGTTACCAGGGGGGATATAGCAATCAGCCCCAGCATTTT. This chain joins TRBV28 and TRBJ1-5; TRBD1 matches at 7 bases. The CDR3 runs 16 residues. Germline V CDR1 and CDR2: MDHEN, SYDVKM. V lost 4 bases, J lost 0 bases, and 6 bases stayed unmatched.

The chain couples TRBV29-1 to TRBJ2-7; TRBD1 matches 9 bases. The length of the CDR3 is 14 residues. The germline gives CDR1 SQVTM, CDR2 ANQGSEA. The junction had 3 bases not matched to a gene; V was cut back by 0 bases and J by 3 bases. Here the CDR3 reads CSVEEGQGGYEQYF. Written as DNA, the CDR3 is TGCAGCGTTGAAGAGGGACAGGGTGGCTACGAGCAGTACTTC.

This clone was seen just once. The CDR3 here is CASSVGTAASPLHF. The CDR3 coding sequence is TGTGCCAGCAGCGTCGGGACAGCGGCTTCACCCCTCCACTTT. This chain links TRBV9 with TRBJ1-6, with 7 bases identical to TRBD1. CDR3 length equals 14 residues. The germline gives CDR1 SGDLS, CDR2 YYNGEE. The J segment lost 9 bases and the V segment lost 2 bases, leaving 5 bases of the junction unmatched.

This clone turned up a few times. This chain uses TRBV18 with TRBJ1-2; no clear D. The CDR3 spans 16 residues. CDR1 is KGHSH and CDR2 is LQKENI in the germline V gene. Trimming took 2 bases from V and 0 from J, leaving 13 bases between them. CDR3 bases: TGTGCCAGCTCACCAGCGGCCGATAGAGCTAACTATGGCTACACCTTC. Protein product: CASSPAADRANYGYTF.

The V gene is TRBV5-1, the J gene TRBJ2-7; 8 bases fit TRBD2. The V and J ends lost 6 bases and 1 base, in that order; junction bases with no gene match: 15. The CDR3 covers 17 residues. Germline assignment: CDR1 SGHRS and CDR2 YFSETQ. CDR3 sequence (DNA): TGCGCCAGCAAGGGGAGGGGGATTAGCGGGAATTCCTACGAGCAGTACTTC. Translating gives CASKGRGISGNSYEQYF.

The chain joins TRBV9 to TRBJ2-3; 7 bases are a match to TRBD2. Germline-derived CDR1 and CDR2 are SGDLS and YYNGEE. With V trimmed by 6 bases and J by 0 bases, 7 bases remained unmatched. The CDR3 loop spans 15 amino acids. CDR3 in amino acids: CASNQISGSTDTQYF. The CDR3 DNA sequence: TGTGCCAGCAACCAGATTAGCGGGAGCACAGATACGCAGTATTTT.

The CDR3, as DNA: TGTGCCAGCAGCTTGGATGTGGGGGCGGTCACCGGGGAGCTGTTTTTT. This sequence encodes CASSLDVGAVTGELFF. This rearrangement joins TRBV5-5 to TRBJ2-2; TRBD1 might be the D (6 bases). The ends were cut back, 0 bases at V and 4 bases at J, with 13 bases in the middle. The CDR3 spans 16 residues. Germline CDR1 reads SGHKS; CDR2 reads YYEKEE (reference sequence).

The chain recombines TRBV12-3 or TRBV12-4 with TRBJ1-6; no reliable D call. V gave up 3 bases and J gave up 6 bases, with 6 bases separating them. CDR3 size: 13 residues. CDR3 protein: CASSFYSNSPLHF. The CDR3 DNA reads as TGTGCCAGCAGTTTCTACAGTAATTCACCCCTCCACTTT.

The chain links TRBV2 to TRBJ1-2; the match to TRBD1 covers 8 bases. V trimming: 4 bases; J trimming: 4 bases; junction bases outside the gene matches: 11. This CDR3 region has 16 residues. CDR1 is SNHLY, CDR2 FYNNEI, per germline. The CDR3 sequence: CASSGLGTGPLYGYTF. The CDR3, as DNA: TGTGCCAGCAGTGGGCTGGGGACAGGACCCCTCTATGGCTACACCTTC.

The chain is built from TRBV5-6 and TRBJ1-2; maybe TRBD1 (6 bases). This CDR3 has 15 residues. Deletions cut 1 base from V and 7 bases from J, with 17 bases between. In germline, CDR1 is SGHDT, CDR2 YYEEEE. CDR3 in amino acids: CASSLRVGGTVGYTF. The CDR3 DNA reads as TGTGCCAGCAGCTTGCGTGTTGGGGGCACAGTTGGCTACACCTTC.

The chain carries TRBV29-1 and TRBJ2-7, with 8 bases fitting TRBD2. The V gene's germline CDR1 is SQVTM and CDR2 ANQGSEA. This CDR3 has 12 amino acids. V shed 5 bases and J 5 bases; nucleotides not matched to a gene: 5. The CDR3 DNA is TGCAGCGTTCGACGGGGGGGCCACGAGCAGTACTTC. As protein: CSVRRGGHEQYF.

The chain employs TRBV28 and TRBJ1-6, with D possibly TRBD1 on 5 matching bases. V lost 6 bases to trimming and J lost 7 bases, with 7 bases between them. CDR1 and CDR2 (germline): MDHEN, SYDVKM. The CDR3 runs 12 residues. This CDR3 reads CASRDTNSPLHF. In nucleotides, the CDR3 is TGTGCCAGCAGGGACACAAATTCACCCCTCCACTTT.

V usage is TRBV23-1 and J usage is TRBJ2-5; D unclear. TRBV23-1 qualifies as an ORF whose function is uncertain. The CDR3 is made up of 16 amino acids. The V gene lost 1 base and the J gene lost 6 bases, with 18 bases spanning the gap. CDR3 nucleotides: TGCGCCAGCAGTCAATTTAAGCGCGCCGAGCGAAAGACCCAGTACTTC. Protein: CASSQFKRAERKTQYF.

The chain recombines TRBV4-1 with TRBJ2-7; 11 bases match TRBD1. Unmatched junction bases numbered 15, after V lost 4 bases and J lost 4 bases. From germline, CDR1 is MGHRA and CDR2 YSYEKL. The CDR3 runs 18 residues. CDR3 amino acids: CASSLLPSPGQGAYEQYF. The CDR3 nucleotides are TGCGCCAGCAGCCTCCTACCCTCCCCCGGACAGGGGGCTTACGAGCAGTACTTC.